Listed below are T cell receptor beta chains from one sample, sequenced in a study of cytomegalovirus exposure and HLA in healthy donors. Sequencing was performed with immunoSEQ multiplex PCR; in TCRdb, only in-frame clones are kept and a portion is missing. The table records approximately 120,000 clones, around 86% of them present only once. Material for sequencing was PBMCs. All receptors come from a woman between 18 and 30 years old in good health and CMV-seronegative. CDR3s leave out the opening cysteine and the closing phenylalanine or tryptophan.

TRBJ2-1	TRBV5-5	ASSLLADNEQF
TRBJ1-5	TRBV6-6	ASTHLGQPWH
TRBJ1-5	TRBV7-9	ASSLGGEGRRPQH
TRBJ2-5	TRBV5-1	ASSSEPTGTQETQY
TRBJ1-2	TRBV6-1	ASRTVQGYGYT
TRBJ2-5	TRBV11-2	ASSPGWEQGATQY
TRBJ2-7	TRBV14	ASSPRDVSSYEQY
TRBJ1-1	TRBV7-6	ASSLAGDEAF
TRBJ2-7	TRBV14	ASSQDTRPSGQY
TRBJ2-3	TRBV19	ASSQSTSTDTQY
TRBJ2-1	TRBV5-1	ASSWTSGGREF
TRBJ1-1	TRBV5-6	ASSLVAGEAF
TRBJ1-2	TRBV7-8	ASSFSLTRLYGYT
TRBJ2-1	TRBV19	ASSTGGSYNEQF